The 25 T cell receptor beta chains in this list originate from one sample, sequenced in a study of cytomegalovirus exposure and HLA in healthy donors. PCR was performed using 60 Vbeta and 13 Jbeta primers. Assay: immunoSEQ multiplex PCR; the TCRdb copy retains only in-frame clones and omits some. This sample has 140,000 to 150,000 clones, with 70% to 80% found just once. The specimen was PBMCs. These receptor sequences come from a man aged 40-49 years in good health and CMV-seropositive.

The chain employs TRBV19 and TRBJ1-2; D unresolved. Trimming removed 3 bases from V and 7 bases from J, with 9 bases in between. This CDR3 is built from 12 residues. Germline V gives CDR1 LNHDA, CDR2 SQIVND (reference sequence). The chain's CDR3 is CASSIPGSGYTF. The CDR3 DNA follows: TGTGCCAGTAGTATCCCCGGTAGTGGCTACACCTTC.

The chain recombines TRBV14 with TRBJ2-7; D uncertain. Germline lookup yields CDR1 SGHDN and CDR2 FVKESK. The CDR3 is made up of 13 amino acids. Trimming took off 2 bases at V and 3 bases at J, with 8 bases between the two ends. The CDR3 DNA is TGTGCCAGCAGCCAATTAGAGGTCTACGAGCAGTACTTC. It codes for CASSQLEVYEQYF.

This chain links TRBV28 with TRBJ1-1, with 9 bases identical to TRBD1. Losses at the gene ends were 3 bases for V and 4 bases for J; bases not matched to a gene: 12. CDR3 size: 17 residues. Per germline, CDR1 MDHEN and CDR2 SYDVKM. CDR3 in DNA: TGTGCCAGCAGTTTTCCCTCCACCGGGACAGGGTTCACTGAAGCTTTCTTT. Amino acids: CASSFPSTGTGFTEAFF.

CDR3 loop: CASGTGTAIQETQYF. The CDR3 DNA reads as TGTGCCAGCGGGACCGGGACAGCAATCCAAGAGACCCAGTACTTC. The chain joins TRBV5-5 to TRBJ2-5, with 7 bases fitting TRBD1. V dropped 7 bases and J dropped 1; count of bases not matched to a gene: 10. Germline V CDR1 and CDR2: SGHKS, YYEKEE (reference sequence). The CDR3 extends over 15 amino acids.

The CDR3 DNA reads as TGCGCCAGCAGCCCGGGGGGGGCAGGTCGAACCGGGGAGCTGTTTTTT. This encodes CASSPGGAGRTGELFF. This rearrangement joins TRBV5-1 to TRBJ2-2, with 8 bases lining up with TRBD2. V shed 4 bases and J 5 bases; nucleotides not matched to a gene: 10. Germline-derived CDR1 and CDR2 are SGHRS and YFSETQ. The CDR3 runs 16 residues.

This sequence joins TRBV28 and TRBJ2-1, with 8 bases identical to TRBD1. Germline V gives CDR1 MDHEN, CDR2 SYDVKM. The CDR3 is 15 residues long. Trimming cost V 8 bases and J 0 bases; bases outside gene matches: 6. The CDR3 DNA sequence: TGTGCCAGCCCCCAGGGGGCCAGCTCCTACAATGAGCAGTTCTTC. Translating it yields CASPQGASSYNEQFF. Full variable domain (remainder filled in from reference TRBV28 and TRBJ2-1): DVKVTQSSRYLVKRTGEKVFLECVQDMDHENMFWYRQDPGLGLRLIYFSYDVKMKEKGDIPEGYSVSREKKERFSLILESASTNQTSMYLCASPQGASSYNEQFFGPGTRLTVL.

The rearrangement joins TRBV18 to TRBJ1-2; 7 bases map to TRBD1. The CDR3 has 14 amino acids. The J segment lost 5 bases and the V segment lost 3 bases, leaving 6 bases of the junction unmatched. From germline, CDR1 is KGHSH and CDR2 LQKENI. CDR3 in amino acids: CASSPPQGQYGYTF. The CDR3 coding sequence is TGTGCCAGCTCACCTCCTCAGGGACAGTATGGCTACACCTTC.

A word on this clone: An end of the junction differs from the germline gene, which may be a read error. The CDR3 DNA sequence: TGTGCCAGTAGTGTAGGTAGCGGGAGGCTCGTCAGTCTCTTC. It specifies CASSVGSGRLVSLF. This chain joins TRBV2 and TRBJ2-1; 10 bases fit TRBD2. The CDR3 is made up of 14 amino acids. The germline V gene encodes CDR1 SNHLY and CDR2 FYNNEI.

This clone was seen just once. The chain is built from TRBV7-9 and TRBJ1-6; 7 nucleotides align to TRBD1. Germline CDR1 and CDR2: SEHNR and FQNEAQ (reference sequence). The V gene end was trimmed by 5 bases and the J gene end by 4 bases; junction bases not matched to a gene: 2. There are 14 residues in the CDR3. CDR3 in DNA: TGTGCCAGCAGCACGACAGGGTATAATTCACCCCTCCACTTT. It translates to CASSTTGYNSPLHF.

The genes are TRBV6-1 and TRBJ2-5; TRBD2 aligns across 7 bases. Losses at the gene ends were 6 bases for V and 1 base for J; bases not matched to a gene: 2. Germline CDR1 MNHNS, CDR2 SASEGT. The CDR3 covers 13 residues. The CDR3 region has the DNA TGTGCCAGCAGCCGCGGGGGCCAAGAGACCCAGTACTTC. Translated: CASSRGGQETQYF.

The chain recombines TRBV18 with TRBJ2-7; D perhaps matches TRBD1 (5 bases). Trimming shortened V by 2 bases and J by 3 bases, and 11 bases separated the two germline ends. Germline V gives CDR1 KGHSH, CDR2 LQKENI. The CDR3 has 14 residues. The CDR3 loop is CASSPNGGHYEQYF. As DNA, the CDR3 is TGTGCCAGCTCACCAAACGGTGGACACTACGAGCAGTACTTC.

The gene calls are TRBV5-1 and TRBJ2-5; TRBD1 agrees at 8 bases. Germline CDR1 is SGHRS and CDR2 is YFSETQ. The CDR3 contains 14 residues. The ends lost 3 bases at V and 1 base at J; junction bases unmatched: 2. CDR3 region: CASSSGQAQETQYF. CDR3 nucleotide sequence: TGCGCCAGCAGCTCGGGACAGGCCCAAGAGACCCAGTACTTC. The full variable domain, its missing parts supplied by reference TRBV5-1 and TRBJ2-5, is KAGVTQTPRYLIKTRGQQVTLSCSPISGHRSVSWYQQTPGQGLQFLFEYFSETQRNKGNFPGRFSGRQFSNSRSEMNVSTLELGDSALYLCASSSGQAQETQYFGPGTRLLVL.

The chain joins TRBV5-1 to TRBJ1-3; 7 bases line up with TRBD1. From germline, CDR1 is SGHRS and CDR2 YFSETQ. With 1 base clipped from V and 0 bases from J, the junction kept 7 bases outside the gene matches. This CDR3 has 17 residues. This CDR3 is CASSLWRQGSSGNTIYF. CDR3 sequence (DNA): TGCGCCAGCAGCTTGTGGAGACAGGGTTCCTCTGGAAACACCATATATTTT. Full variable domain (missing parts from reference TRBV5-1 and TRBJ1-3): KAGVTQTPRYLIKTRGQQVTLSCSPISGHRSVSWYQQTPGQGLQFLFEYFSETQRNKGNFPGRFSGRQFSNSRSEMNVSTLELGDSALYLCASSLWRQGSSGNTIYFGEGSWLTVV.

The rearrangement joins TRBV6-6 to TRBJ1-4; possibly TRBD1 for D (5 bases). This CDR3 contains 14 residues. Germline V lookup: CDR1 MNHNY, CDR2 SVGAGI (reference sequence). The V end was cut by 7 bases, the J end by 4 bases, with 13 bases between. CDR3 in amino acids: CASNNRRGNEKLFF. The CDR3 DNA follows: TGTGCCAGCAACAACAGGAGGGGTAATGAAAAACTGTTTTTT.

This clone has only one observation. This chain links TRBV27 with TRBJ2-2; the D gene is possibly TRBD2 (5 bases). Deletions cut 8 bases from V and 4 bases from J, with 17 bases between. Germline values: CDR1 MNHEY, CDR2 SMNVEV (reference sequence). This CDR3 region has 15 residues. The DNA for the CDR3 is TGTGCCAGCGGAAGCGGAACCGGAGTCACCGGGGAGCTGTTTTTT. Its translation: CASGSGTGVTGELFF.

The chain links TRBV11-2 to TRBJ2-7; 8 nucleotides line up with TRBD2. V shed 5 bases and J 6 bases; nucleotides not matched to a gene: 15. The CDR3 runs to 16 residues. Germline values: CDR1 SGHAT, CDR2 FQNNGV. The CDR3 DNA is TGTGCCAGCAGCCCTCCAGGGTTGATAGCGGGAAGCGAGCAGTACTTC. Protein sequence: CASSPPGLIAGSEQYF. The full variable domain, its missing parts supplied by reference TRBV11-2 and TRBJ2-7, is EAGVAQSPRYKIIEKRQSVAFWCNPISGHATLYWYQQILGQGPKLLIQFQNNGVVDDSQLPKDRFSAERLKGVDSTLKIQPAKLEDSAVYLCASSPPGLIAGSEQYFGPGTRLTVT.

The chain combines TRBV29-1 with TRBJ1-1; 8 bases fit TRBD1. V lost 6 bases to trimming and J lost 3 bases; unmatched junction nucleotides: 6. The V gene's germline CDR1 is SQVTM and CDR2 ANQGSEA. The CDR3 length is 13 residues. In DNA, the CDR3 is TGCAGCGTGCTCGCACAGGGGGACACTGAAGCTTTCTTT. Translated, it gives CSVLAQGDTEAFF.

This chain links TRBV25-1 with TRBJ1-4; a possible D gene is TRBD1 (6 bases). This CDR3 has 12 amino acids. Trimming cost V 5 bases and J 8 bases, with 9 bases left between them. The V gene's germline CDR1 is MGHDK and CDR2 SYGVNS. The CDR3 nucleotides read TGTGCCAGCAGTAGGGGGAACGAAAAACTGTTTTTT. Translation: CASSRGNEKLFF.

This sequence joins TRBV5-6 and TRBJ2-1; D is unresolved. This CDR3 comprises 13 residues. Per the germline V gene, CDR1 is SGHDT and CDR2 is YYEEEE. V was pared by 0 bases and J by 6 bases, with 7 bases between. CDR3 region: CASSLDRVNEQFF. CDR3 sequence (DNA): TGTGCCAGCAGCTTGGACAGAGTCAATGAGCAGTTCTTC.

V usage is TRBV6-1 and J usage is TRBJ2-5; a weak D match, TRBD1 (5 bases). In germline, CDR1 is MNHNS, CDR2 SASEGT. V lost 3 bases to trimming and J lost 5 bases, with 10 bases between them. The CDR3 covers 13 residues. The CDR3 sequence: CASSDRASETQYF. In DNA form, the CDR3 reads TGTGCCAGCAGTGACAGGGCGTCGGAGACCCAGTACTTC.

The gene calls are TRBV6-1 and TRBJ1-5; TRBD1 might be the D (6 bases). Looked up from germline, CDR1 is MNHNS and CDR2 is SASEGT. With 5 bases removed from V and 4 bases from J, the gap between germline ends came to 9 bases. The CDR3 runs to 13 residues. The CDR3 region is CASSHRDNQPQHF. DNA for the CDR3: TGTGCCAGCAGTCACAGGGATAATCAGCCCCAGCATTTT.

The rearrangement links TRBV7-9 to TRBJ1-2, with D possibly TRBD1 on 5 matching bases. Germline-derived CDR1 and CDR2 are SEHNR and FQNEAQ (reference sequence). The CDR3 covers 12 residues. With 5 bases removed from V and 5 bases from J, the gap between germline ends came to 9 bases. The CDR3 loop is CASSPPGYGYTF. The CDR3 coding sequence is TGTGCCAGCAGCCCCCCAGGGTATGGCTACACCTTC.

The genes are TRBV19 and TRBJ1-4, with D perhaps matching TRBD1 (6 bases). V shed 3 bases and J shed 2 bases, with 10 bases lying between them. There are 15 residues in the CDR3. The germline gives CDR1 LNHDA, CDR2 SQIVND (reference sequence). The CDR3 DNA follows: TGTGCCAGTAGTATTACAGGGCAGACTAATGAAAAACTGTTTTTT. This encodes CASSITGQTNEKLFF.

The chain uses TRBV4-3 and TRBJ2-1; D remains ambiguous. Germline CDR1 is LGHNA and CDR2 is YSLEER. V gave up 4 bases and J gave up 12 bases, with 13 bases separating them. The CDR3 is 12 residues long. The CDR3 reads CASSLSEVAQFF. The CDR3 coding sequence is TGCGCCAGCAGCCTGTCCGAGGTGGCGCAGTTCTTC.

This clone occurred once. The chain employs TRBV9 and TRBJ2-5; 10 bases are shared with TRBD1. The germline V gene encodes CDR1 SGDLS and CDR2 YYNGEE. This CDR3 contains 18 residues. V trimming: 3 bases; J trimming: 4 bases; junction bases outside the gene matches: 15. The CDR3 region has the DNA TGTGCCAGCAGCGACAACCCCGACAGGGGGCGCGAGGGAGAGACCCAGTACTTC. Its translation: CASSDNPDRGREGETQYF.